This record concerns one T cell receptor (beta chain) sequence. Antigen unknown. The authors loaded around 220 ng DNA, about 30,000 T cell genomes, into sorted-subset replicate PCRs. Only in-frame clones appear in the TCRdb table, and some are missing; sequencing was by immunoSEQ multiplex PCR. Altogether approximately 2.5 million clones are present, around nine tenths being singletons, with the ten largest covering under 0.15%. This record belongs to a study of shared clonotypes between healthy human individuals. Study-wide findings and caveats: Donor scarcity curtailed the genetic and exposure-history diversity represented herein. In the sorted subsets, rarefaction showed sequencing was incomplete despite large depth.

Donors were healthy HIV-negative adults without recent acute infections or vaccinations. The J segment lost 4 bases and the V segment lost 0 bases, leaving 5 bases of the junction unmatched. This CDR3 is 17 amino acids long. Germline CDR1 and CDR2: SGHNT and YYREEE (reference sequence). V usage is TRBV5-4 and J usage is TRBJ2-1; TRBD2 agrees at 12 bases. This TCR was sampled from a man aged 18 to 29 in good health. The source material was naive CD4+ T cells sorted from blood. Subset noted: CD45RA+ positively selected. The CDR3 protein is CASSLVILAGGYNEQFF. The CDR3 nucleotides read TGTGCCAGCAGCTTGGTGATACTAGCGGGGGGATACAATGAGCAGTTCTTC.